The source of this TCR beta chain is a study of T cells in Graves' hyperthyroidism and ophthalmopathy. Study background: Before any treatment, at initial diagnosis, peripheral blood was collected.

Only a few counts were recorded for this clonotype. Ophthalmopathy cases met thresholds of Clinical Activity Score at least 3, NOSPECS grade at least 4 and duration under 3 months. The germline V and J ends were trimmed by 4 bases and 5 bases, with 13 bases remaining between them. Germline V gene sequence: CDR1 SGHRS, CDR2 YFSETQ. This CDR3 contains 14 residues. RNA transcripts were the template for amplifying TCR beta CDR3 regions. HTBI primers were employed in a first-round RT-PCR of the TCR CDR3. MiXCR was run by TCRdb on the multiplex PCR reads, yielding one entry per CDR3 protein. The table shows a few hundred thousand distinct CDR3 sequences, with 15% to 20% occurring only once.

The chain is built from TRBV5-1 and TRBJ1-5, with D maybe TRBD1 (5 bases). The clonotype originates from a middle-aged woman with Graves' ophthalmopathy. Sequenced input: blood. CDR3 sequence reads: CASSEGTEDQPQHF. The CDR3 bases are TGCGCCAGCAGCGAAGGGACCGAAGATCAGCCCCAGCATTTT.